This record concerns one T cell receptor (beta chain) sequence. The antigen remains unidentified. The sample is drawn from a study of regulatory T cells in long-lasting Graves disease. Study-level points and caveats: Clonotypes that were public and shared totalled about 2,500 in persistent patients versus about a thousand in new patients.

Arm-PCR of CDR3 regions and iRepertoire HTBI primers were used to build TCR beta libraries. TCRdb independently ran MiXCR on the multiplex PCR reads; one entry per CDR3 protein. The repertoire has over 350,000 distinct CDR3 sequences, approximately 15% of them found once; the top ten carry about 8.2%. Looked up from germline, CDR1 is SGHRS and CDR2 is YFSETQ. Between the trimmed V and J ends, which lost 0 bases and 6 bases, there was a span of 11 bases. The CDR3 runs to 14 residues. Documented time point: newly diagnosed GD, antithyroid drugs for less than 3 months. Extracted RNA from PBMCs served as the source of the TCR library. These data also featured in a second study, about T cells in Graves' hyperthyroidism and ophthalmopathy.

This chain links TRBV5-1 with TRBJ2-3, with D possibly called TRBD1 or TRBD2 (5 bases each). The sequences come from peripheral blood mononuclear cells (PBMCs), collected at new diagnosis, from a patient treated with antithyroid drugs. This receptor was obtained from a woman between 40 and 50 years old with Graves disease. The CDR3 DNA reads TGCGCCAGCAGCTTGGGGACCTGGGGGGATACGCAGTATTTT. As protein: CASSLGTWGDTQYF. Full variable domain (missing parts from reference TRBV5-1 and TRBJ2-3): KAGVTQTPRYLIKTRGQQVTLSCSPISGHRSVSWYQQTPGQGLQFLFEYFSETQRNKGNFPGRFSGRQFSNSRSEMNVSTLELGDSALYLCASSLGTWGDTQYFGPGTRLTVL.